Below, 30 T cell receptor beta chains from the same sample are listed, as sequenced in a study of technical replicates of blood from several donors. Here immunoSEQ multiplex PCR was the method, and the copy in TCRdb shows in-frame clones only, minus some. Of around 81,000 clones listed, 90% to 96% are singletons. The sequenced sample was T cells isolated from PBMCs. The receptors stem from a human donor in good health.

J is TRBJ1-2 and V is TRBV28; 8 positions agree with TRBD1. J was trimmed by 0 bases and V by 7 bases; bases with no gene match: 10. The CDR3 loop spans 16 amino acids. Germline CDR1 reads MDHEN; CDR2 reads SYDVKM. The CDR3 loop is CASIRTGNIPNYGYTF. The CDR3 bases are TGTGCCAGCATAAGGACAGGGAATATACCTAACTATGGCTACACCTTC.

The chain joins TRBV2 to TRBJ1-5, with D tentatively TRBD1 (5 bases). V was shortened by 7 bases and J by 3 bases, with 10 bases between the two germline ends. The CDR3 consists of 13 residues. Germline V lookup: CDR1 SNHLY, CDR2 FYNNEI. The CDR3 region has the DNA TGTGCCAGCATCGGACAACCCAATCAGCCCCAGCATTTT. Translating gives CASIGQPNQPQHF.

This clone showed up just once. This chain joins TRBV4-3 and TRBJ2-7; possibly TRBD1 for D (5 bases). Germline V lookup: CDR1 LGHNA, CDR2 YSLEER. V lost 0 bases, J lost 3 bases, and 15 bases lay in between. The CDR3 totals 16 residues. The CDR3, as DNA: TGCGCCAGCAGCCAAGAGTGGACATCCCCTTTCTACGAGCAGTACTTC. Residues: CASSQEWTSPFYEQYF.

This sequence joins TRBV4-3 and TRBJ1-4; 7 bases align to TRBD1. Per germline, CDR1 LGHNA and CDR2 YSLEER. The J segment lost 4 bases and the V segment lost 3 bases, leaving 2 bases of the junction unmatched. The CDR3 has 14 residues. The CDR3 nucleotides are TGCGCCAGCAGCCAGGGACAGTTTAATGAAAAACTGTTTTTT. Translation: CASSQGQFNEKLFF.

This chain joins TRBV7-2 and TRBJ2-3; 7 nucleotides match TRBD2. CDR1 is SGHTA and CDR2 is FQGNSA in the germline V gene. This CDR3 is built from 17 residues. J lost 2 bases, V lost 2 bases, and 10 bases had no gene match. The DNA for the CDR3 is TGTGCCAGCAGCTTATTCCCGGGAGCGGGGTTCACAGATACGCAGTATTTT. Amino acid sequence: CASSLFPGAGFTDTQYF.

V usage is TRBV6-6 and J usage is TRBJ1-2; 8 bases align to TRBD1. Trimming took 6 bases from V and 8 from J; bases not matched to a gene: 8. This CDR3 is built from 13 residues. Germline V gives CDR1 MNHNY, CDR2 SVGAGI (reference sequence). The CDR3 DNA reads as TGTGCCAGCAGCCGCGGACAGGGTCTCGGCTACACCTTC. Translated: CASSRGQGLGYTF.

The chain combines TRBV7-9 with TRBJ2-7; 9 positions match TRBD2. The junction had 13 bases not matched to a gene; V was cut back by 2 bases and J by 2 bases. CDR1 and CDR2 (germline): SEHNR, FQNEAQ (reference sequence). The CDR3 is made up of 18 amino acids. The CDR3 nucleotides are TGTGCCAGCAGCTTATTTTCGTTTAGCGGGAGTAATACCTACGAGCAGTACTTC. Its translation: CASSLFSFSGSNTYEQYF.

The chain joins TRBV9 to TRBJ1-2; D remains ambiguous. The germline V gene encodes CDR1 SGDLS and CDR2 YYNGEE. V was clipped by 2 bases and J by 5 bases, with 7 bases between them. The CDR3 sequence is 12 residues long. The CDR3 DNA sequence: TGTGCCAGCAGCGTCCCAGGATATGGCTACACCTTC. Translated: CASSVPGYGYTF.

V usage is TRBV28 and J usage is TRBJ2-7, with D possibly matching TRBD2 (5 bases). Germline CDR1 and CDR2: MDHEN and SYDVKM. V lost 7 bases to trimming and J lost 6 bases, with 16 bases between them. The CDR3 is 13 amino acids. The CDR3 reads CASIPPGFREQYF. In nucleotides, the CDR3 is TGTGCCAGCATTCCCCCGGGGTTCCGCGAGCAGTACTTC.

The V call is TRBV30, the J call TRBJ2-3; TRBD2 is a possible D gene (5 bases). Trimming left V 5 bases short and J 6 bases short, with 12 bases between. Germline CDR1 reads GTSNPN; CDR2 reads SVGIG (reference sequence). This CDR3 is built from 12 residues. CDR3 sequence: CAWARGDDTQYF. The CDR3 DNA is TGTGCCTGGGCCCGGGGAGATGATACGCAGTATTTT.

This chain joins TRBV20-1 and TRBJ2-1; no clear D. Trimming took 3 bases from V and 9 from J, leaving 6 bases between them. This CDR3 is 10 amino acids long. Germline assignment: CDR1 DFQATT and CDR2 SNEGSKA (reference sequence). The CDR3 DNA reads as TGCAGTGCTAGTGGGCTTGAGCAGTTCTTC. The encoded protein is CSASGLEQFF.

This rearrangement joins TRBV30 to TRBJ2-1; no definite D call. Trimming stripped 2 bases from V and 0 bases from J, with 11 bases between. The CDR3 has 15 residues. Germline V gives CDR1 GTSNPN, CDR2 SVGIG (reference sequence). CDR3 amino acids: CAWSQAYSSYNEQFF. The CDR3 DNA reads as TGTGCCTGGAGTCAAGCGTATAGCTCCTACAATGAGCAGTTCTTC.

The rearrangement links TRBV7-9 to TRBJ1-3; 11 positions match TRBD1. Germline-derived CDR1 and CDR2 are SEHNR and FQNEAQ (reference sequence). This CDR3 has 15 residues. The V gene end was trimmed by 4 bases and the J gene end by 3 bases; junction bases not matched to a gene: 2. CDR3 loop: CASSWGTGGGNTIYF. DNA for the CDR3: TGTGCCAGCAGCTGGGGGACAGGGGGTGGAAACACCATATATTTT.

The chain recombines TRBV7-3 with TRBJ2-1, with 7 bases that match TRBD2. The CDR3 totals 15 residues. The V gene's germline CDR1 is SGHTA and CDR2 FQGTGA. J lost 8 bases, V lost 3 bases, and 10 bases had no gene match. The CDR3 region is CASSFMSGEEDEQFF. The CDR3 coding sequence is TGTGCCAGCAGCTTTATGAGCGGGGAGGAGGATGAGCAGTTCTTC.

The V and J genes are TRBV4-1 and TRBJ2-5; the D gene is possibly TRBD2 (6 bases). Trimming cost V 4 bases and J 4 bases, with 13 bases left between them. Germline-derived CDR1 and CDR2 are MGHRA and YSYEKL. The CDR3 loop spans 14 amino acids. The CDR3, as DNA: TGCGCCAGCAGCCTAAAGGAGGGCCGAGAGACCCAGTACTTC. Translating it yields CASSLKEGRETQYF.

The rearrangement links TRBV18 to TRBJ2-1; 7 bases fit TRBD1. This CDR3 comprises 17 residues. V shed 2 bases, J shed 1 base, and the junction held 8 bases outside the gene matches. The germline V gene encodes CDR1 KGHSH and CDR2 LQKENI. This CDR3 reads CASSPSRGGGSYNEQFF. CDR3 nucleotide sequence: TGTGCCAGCTCACCAAGTCGAGGGGGCGGGTCCTACAATGAGCAGTTCTTC.

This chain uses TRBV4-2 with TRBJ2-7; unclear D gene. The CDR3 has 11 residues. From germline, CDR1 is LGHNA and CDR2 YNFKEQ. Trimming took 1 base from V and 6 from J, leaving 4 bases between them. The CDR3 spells CASSQAREQYF. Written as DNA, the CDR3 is TGTGCCAGCAGCCAAGCCCGCGAGCAGTACTTC.

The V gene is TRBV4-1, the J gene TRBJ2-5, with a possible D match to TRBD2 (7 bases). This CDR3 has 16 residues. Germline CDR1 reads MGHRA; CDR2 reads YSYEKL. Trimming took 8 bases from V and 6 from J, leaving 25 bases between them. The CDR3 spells CASASPGEGEWKTQYF. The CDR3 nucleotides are TGCGCCAGCGCCTCTCCTGGGGAGGGGGAGTGGAAGACCCAGTACTTC.

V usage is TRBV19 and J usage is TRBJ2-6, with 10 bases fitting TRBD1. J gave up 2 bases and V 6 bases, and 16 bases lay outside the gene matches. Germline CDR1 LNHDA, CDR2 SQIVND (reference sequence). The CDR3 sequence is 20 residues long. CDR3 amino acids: CASSPFYGTGDPAGANVLTF. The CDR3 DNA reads TGTGCCAGTAGCCCTTTCTACGGGACAGGGGACCCCGCTGGGGCCAACGTCCTGACTTTC.

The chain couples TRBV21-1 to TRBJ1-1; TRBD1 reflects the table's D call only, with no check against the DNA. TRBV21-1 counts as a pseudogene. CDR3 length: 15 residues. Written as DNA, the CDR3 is TGTGCCAGCAGCCTACGGGACAGGGGAAACACTGAAGCTTTCTTT. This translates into CASSLRDRGNTEAFF.

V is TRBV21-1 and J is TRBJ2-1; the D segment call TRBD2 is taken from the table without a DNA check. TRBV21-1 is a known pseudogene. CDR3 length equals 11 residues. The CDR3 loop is CASSTVFEQFF. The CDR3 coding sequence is TGTGCCAGCAGCACCGTATTTGAGCAGTTCTTC.

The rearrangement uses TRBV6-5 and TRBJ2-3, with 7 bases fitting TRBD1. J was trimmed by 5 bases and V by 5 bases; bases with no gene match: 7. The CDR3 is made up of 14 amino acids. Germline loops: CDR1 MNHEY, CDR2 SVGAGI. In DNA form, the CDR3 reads TGTGCCAGCAGTCCTGACAGGGAGATAGATACGCAGTATTTT. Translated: CASSPDREIDTQYF.

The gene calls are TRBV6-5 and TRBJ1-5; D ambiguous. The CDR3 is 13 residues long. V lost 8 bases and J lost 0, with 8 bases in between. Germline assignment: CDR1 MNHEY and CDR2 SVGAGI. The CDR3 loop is CASGPYSNQPQHF. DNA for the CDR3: TGTGCCAGCGGCCCATATAGCAATCAGCCCCAGCATTTT.

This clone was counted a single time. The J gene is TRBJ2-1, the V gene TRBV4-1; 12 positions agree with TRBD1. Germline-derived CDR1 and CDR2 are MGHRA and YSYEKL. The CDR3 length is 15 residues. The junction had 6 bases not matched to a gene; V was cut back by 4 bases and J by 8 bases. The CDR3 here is CASSLRDRGLDEQFF. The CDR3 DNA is TGCGCCAGCAGCCTCCGGGACAGGGGGCTCGATGAGCAGTTCTTC.

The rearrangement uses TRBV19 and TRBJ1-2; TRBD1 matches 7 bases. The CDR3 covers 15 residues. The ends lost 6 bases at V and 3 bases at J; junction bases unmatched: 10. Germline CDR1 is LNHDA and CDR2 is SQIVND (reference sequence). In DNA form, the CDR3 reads TGTGCCAGTAGCCTCTACGACAGGGCAGACTATGGCTACACCTTC. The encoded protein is CASSLYDRADYGYTF.

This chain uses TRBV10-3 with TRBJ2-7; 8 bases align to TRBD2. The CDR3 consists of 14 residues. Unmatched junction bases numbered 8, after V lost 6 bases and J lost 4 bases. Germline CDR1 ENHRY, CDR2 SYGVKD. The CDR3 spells CAIRDGGGGYEQYF. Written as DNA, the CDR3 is TGTGCCATCAGAGACGGGGGGGGCGGGTACGAGCAGTACTTC.

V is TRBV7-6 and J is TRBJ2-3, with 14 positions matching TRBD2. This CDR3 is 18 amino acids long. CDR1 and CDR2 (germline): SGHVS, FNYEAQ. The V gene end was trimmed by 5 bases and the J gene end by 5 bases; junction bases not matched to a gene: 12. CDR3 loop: CASSTGTSGSISEDTQYF. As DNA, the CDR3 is TGTGCCAGCAGCACCGGGACTAGCGGGAGTATCTCGGAAGATACGCAGTATTTT.

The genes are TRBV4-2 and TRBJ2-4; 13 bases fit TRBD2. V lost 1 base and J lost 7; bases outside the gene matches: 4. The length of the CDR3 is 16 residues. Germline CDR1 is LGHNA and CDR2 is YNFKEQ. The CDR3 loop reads CASSQGGTSGANIQYF. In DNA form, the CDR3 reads TGTGCCAGCAGCCAAGGAGGGACTAGCGGGGCTAACATTCAGTACTTC.

In DNA form, the CDR3 reads TGTGCCTGGACCATTCCAGGGATCTCTGGGGCCAACGTCCTGACTTTC. This sequence encodes CAWTIPGISGANVLTF. The rearrangement links TRBV30 to TRBJ2-6; tentative D call: TRBD1 (5 bases). Germline V CDR1 and CDR2: GTSNPN, SVGIG (reference sequence). The ends were cut back, 4 bases at V and 0 bases at J, with 13 bases in the middle. The length of the CDR3 is 16 residues.

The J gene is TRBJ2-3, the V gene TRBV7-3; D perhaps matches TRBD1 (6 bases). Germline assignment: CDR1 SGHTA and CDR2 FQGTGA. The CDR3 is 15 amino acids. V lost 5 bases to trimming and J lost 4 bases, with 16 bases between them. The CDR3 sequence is CASSQTGGKADTQYF. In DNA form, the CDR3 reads TGTGCCAGCAGCCAGACAGGAGGAAAGGCAGATACGCAGTATTTT.